The 21 T cell receptor beta chains presented below share a single source sample, sequenced in a study of CD8 T cells in Susac syndrome. Roughly 0.45 to 1 ug RNA was reverse transcribed with random hexamers. TCRdb independently ran MiXCR on the immunoSEQ multiplex PCR reads; one entry per CDR3 protein. The data show some 120,000 distinct CDR3 sequences, around 90% seen once. The sequenced sample was CD4+ T cells from PBMCs. These receptors were obtained from a human donor in good health.

This clonotype was observed a single time. The chain has TRBV7-9 and TRBJ1-5; D uncertain. With 2 bases removed from V and 3 bases from J, the gap between germline ends came to 11 bases. The CDR3 loop spans 15 amino acids. Germline CDR1 SEHNR, CDR2 FQNEAQ (reference sequence). The CDR3 nucleotides are TGTGCCAGCAGCTTATCCGGCAGAGTCAATCAGCCCCAGCATTTT. This sequence encodes CASSLSGRVNQPQHF.

This clonotype was seen just once. The chain couples TRBV7-2 to TRBJ2-4, with D possibly being TRBD1 (5 bases). The CDR3 sequence is 15 residues long. Trimming cost V 1 base and J 7 bases, with 14 bases left between them. Germline V gene sequence: CDR1 SGHTA, CDR2 FQGNSA. CDR3 nucleotide sequence: TGTGCCAGCAGCTTAGGTGGGGCCGAGAGGAACATTCAGTACTTC. Translated: CASSLGGAERNIQYF.

The rearrangement links TRBV29-1 to TRBJ2-2; D is possibly TRBD2 (5 bases). Germline assignment: CDR1 SQVTM and CDR2 ANQGSEA. The CDR3 is 13 residues long. The V end was cut by 7 bases, the J end by 4 bases, with 13 bases between. CDR3 sequence (DNA): TGCAGCGCTGGGCAGGCGGGCACCGGGGAGCTGTTTTTT. This encodes CSAGQAGTGELFF.

This clonotype occurred once. V is TRBV19 and J is TRBJ2-1, with D hard to call. The germline V gene encodes CDR1 LNHDA and CDR2 SQIVND (reference sequence). There are 12 residues in the CDR3. V dropped 6 bases and J dropped 4 bases, with 7 bases sitting between them. CDR3: CASRRRYNEQFF. The CDR3 DNA follows: TGTGCCAGTAGGCGGAGATACAATGAGCAGTTCTTC.

The rearrangement links TRBV5-4 to TRBJ2-3, with 7 bases lining up with TRBD2. The junction had 12 bases not matched to a gene; V was cut back by 4 bases and J by 4 bases. The germline V gene encodes CDR1 SGHNT and CDR2 YYREEE (reference sequence). The CDR3 sequence is 16 residues long. CDR3 coding DNA: TGTGCCAGCAGCCCTCTGACTAGCCCGCAGGCAGATACGCAGTATTTT. It is translated as CASSPLTSPQADTQYF.

This chain uses TRBV19 with TRBJ2-5; the D gene could be TRBD1 or TRBD2 (5 bases each). V was shortened by 4 bases and J by 2 bases, with 11 bases between the two germline ends. This CDR3 comprises 14 residues. The germline gives CDR1 LNHDA, CDR2 SQIVND (reference sequence). This chain's CDR3 is CASSSTGRQETQYF. Written as DNA, the CDR3 is TGTGCCAGTAGTAGTACGGGACGGCAAGAGACCCAGTACTTC.

The V gene is TRBV7-3, the J gene TRBJ1-1, with D unresolved. The germline V gene encodes CDR1 SGHTA and CDR2 FQGTGA. The CDR3 has 12 residues. V lost 2 bases to trimming and J lost 8 bases, with 9 bases between them. In DNA, the CDR3 is TGTGCCAGCAGCTTAGGAAAGCCGGAAGCTTTCTTT. Protein product: CASSLGKPEAFF.

This clonotype was observed a single time. The J gene is TRBJ2-5, the V gene TRBV14, with 12 nucleotides matching TRBD2. This CDR3 contains 15 residues. The V segment lost 3 bases and the J segment 3 bases; nucleotides outside the gene matches: 2. Germline CDR1 is SGHDN and CDR2 is FVKESK. In DNA, the CDR3 is TGTGCCAGCAGCCAGAGACTAGCGGGGGAAGAGACCCAGTACTTC. Translated: CASSQRLAGEETQYF.

The chain combines TRBV12-3 or TRBV12-4 with TRBJ2-7; 8 nucleotides line up with TRBD1. Unmatched junction bases numbered 6, after V lost 5 bases and J lost 6 bases. The CDR3 totals 13 residues. The CDR3 is CASSATGASEQYF. The CDR3 nucleotides are TGTGCCAGCAGTGCGACAGGGGCCAGCGAGCAGTACTTC.

CDR3 sequence reads: CSAPGTPHSNQPQHF. The DNA for the CDR3 is TGCAGTGCTCCCGGGACCCCCCATAGCAATCAGCCCCAGCATTTT. This chain uses TRBV20-1 with TRBJ1-5, with a tentative D call TRBD1 (5 bases). Trimming stripped 5 bases from V and 0 bases from J, with 14 bases between. The CDR3 length is 15 residues. Germline values: CDR1 DFQATT, CDR2 SNEGSKA (reference sequence).

This rearrangement joins TRBV4-3 to TRBJ2-1; the D is unclear. CDR3 length: 16 amino acids. Germline CDR1 is LGHNA and CDR2 is YSLEER. The V end lost 4 bases, the J end lost 0 bases, and 13 bases lay between the germline ends. The CDR3 bases are TGCGCCAGCAGCCCAGATACAACGAGCTCCTACAATGAGCAGTTCTTC. As protein: CASSPDTTSSYNEQFF.

CDR3 in amino acids: CASLPDRGDDEQFF. Written as DNA, the CDR3 is TGTGCCAGTCTACCGGACAGGGGAGACGATGAGCAGTTCTTC. The chain employs TRBV2 and TRBJ2-1; 9 bases are shared with TRBD1. The V and J ends lost 9 bases and 8 bases, in that order; junction bases with no gene match: 11. CDR3 length: 14 amino acids. The germline gives CDR1 SNHLY, CDR2 FYNNEI.

The sample holds one count of this clonotype. The V gene is TRBV18, the J gene TRBJ1-2; no definite D call. CDR3 size: 14 residues. Deletions cut 1 base from V and 4 bases from J, with 10 bases between. CDR1 and CDR2 from the germline V gene are KGHSH and LQKENI. The CDR3 DNA is TGTGCCAGCTCACCACGGTCTCCGACCTATGGCTACACCTTC. Translated, it gives CASSPRSPTYGYTF.

The chain combines TRBV12-3 or TRBV12-4 with TRBJ2-3; TRBD2 agrees at 12 bases. The CDR3 loop spans 16 amino acids. V was pared by 6 bases and J by 2 bases, with 6 bases of the junction left unmatched. In DNA form, the CDR3 reads TGTGCCAGCAGCCTATCTAGCGGGAGGGCCACAGATACGCAGTATTTT. Amino acids: CASSLSSGRATDTQYF.

The rearrangement joins TRBV29-1 to TRBJ2-7; 7 bases are a match to TRBD1. V dropped 4 bases and J dropped 2; count of bases not matched to a gene: 14. The CDR3 consists of 16 residues. Germline values: CDR1 SQVTM, CDR2 ANQGSEA. CDR3 loop: CSVGLSPGQTTYEQYF. The CDR3 bases are TGCAGCGTTGGCCTAAGCCCGGGACAGACTACCTACGAGCAGTACTTC.

The chain has TRBV6-1 and TRBJ1-2; 7 bases match TRBD1. Trimming at V came to 8 bases and at J to 2 bases, leaving 17 bases not matched to a gene. The CDR3 is 17 amino acids. CDR1 is MNHNS, CDR2 SASEGT, per germline. The CDR3 loop is CASFSIASHRGNYGYTF. The CDR3 DNA is TGTGCCAGCTTCTCTATTGCGTCGCACAGGGGAAACTATGGCTACACCTTC.

V is TRBV18 and J is TRBJ1-1; 8 nucleotides agree with TRBD1. The CDR3 is 14 amino acids. CDR1 and CDR2 (germline): KGHSH, LQKENI. The V gene end was trimmed by 6 bases and the J gene end by 6 bases; junction bases not matched to a gene: 9. The CDR3 loop is CASSLTRGPPEAFF. CDR3 bases: TGTGCCAGCTCTCTTACCAGGGGGCCGCCTGAAGCTTTCTTT.

The J gene is TRBJ2-2, the V gene TRBV5-6; no reliable D call. The germline V gene encodes CDR1 SGHDT and CDR2 YYEEEE. V was shortened by 1 base and J by 4 bases, with 11 bases between the two germline ends. This CDR3 has 15 amino acids. The CDR3 DNA follows: TGTGCCAGCAGCTTGCGACCCTCGGGCACCGGGGAGCTGTTTTTT. Protein sequence: CASSLRPSGTGELFF.

V and J are TRBV19 and TRBJ1-5, with D perhaps TRBD1 (5 bases). Trimming took 7 bases from V and 7 from J, leaving 23 bases between them. The CDR3 is 16 amino acids. Germline V gene data show CDR1 as LNHDA and CDR2 as SQIVND (reference sequence). The CDR3 DNA follows: TGTGCCAGTATCTATACCGGGGCCTCGCGGAACCAGCCCCAGCATTTT. Its protein is CASIYTGASRNQPQHF.

This chain uses TRBV6-6 with TRBJ1-5, with D unresolved. The CDR3 has 13 residues. CDR1 MNHNY and CDR2 SVGAGI come from the germline V gene (reference sequence). V lost 6 bases and J lost 0, with 6 bases in between. Written as DNA, the CDR3 is TGTGCCAGCAGACCGAATAGCAATCAGCCCCAGCATTTT. Protein sequence: CASRPNSNQPQHF.

The rearrangement uses TRBV20-1 and TRBJ2-1; TRBD2 agrees at 8 bases. The junction had 7 bases not matched to a gene; V was cut back by 3 bases and J by 6 bases. This CDR3 has 14 residues. Per germline, CDR1 DFQATT and CDR2 SNEGSKA (reference sequence). In nucleotides, the CDR3 is TGCAGTGCTAGTACGGGAGGGCGAAGCAATGAGCAGTTCTTC. It is translated as CSASTGGRSNEQFF.